This entry lists 18 T cell receptor beta chains sequenced from one sample in a study of blood T cell repertoires in COVID-19. Libraries were prepared by immunoSEQ multiplex PCR; TCRdb keeps only in-frame clonotypes and omits some of them. Of about 58,000 clones in the sample, over 75% were seen once. Sequencing was carried out using peripheral blood. The receptors shown here come from a man aged 35-49 years with active COVID-19.

This clone appeared a single time. The chain uses TRBV12-2 and TRBJ2-2; the D segment call TRBD1 is taken from the table without a DNA check. TRBV12-2 is labeled a pseudogene. The CDR3 extends over 17 amino acids. The CDR3 DNA is TGTGCAAGTCGCTCCCGCCGGGGACAGGGGATAGTCGGGGAGCTGTTTTTT. Translating it yields CASRSRRGQGIVGELFF.

The genes are TRBV7-3 and TRBJ1-1, with 9 positions matching TRBD1. CDR3 length: 14 amino acids. The germline CDR1 and CDR2 sequences are SGHTA and FQGTGA. J was trimmed by 5 bases and V by 5 bases; bases with no gene match: 6. The CDR3 protein is CASSMTGGSTEAFF. As DNA, the CDR3 is TGTGCCAGCAGCATGACAGGGGGGAGTACTGAAGCTTTCTTT.

In regard to this clone: The CDR3 carries no conserved terminal phenylalanine or tryptophan, so it likely arises from a read error. The DNA is omitted, as the CDR3 cannot be located on it reliably, and the CDR3 follows TCRdb's listing. This chain links TRBV11-3 with TRBJ2-7; TRBD1 is the table's D call and was not checked against the DNA. Termini included, the CDR3 measures 11 amino acids. Looked up from germline, CDR1 is SGHNT and CDR2 is YENEEA. The CDR3 sequence: CARDERCTWGR.

The chain couples TRBV5-1 to TRBJ2-5, with TRBD1 identical over 7 bases. The CDR3 is made up of 17 amino acids. Germline CDR1 reads SGHRS; CDR2 reads YFSETQ. Germline trimming cut 4 bases from V and 4 bases from J; bases unmatched to any gene: 16. The CDR3 here is CASSVTGRLGRLETQYF. For the CDR3, the DNA is TGCGCCAGCAGCGTGACAGGGCGATTAGGTCGGTTAGAGACCCAGTACTTC.

V gene TRBV7-2 combines with J gene TRBJ2-1; TRBD2 matches at 14 bases. Germline V gene data show CDR1 as SGHTA and CDR2 as FQGNSA. The CDR3 spans 18 residues. Trimming cost V 4 bases and J 2 bases; bases outside gene matches: 7. The DNA of the CDR3 is TGTGCCAGCAGCTCGGGACTAGCGGGAGTTGTCGCCTACAATGAGCAGTTCTTC. Encoded protein: CASSSGLAGVVAYNEQFF.

This sequence joins TRBV7-2 and TRBJ1-2; TRBD1 agrees at 7 bases. The CDR3 runs to 15 residues. The V and J ends lost 5 bases and 2 bases, in that order; junction bases with no gene match: 8. Per the germline V gene, CDR1 is SGHTA and CDR2 is FQGNSA. The CDR3, as DNA: TGTGCCAGCAGCCCGGGACAGCCCAGAAACTATGGCTACACCTTC. Its protein product is CASSPGQPRNYGYTF.

CDR3 sequence (DNA): TGCGCCAGCAGCCAAGATCAGGGCTGGGGCACTGAAGCTTTCTTT. It specifies CASSQDQGWGTEAFF. The chain joins TRBV4-1 to TRBJ1-1; TRBD1 might be the D (5 bases). CDR1 MGHRA and CDR2 YSYEKL come from the germline V gene. The germline V and J ends were trimmed by 0 bases and 4 bases, with 12 bases remaining between them. The CDR3 runs to 15 residues.

The rearrangement uses TRBV5-5 and TRBJ1-3; 9 bases are a match to TRBD1. This CDR3 is 15 amino acids long. Trimming took 2 bases from V and 4 from J; bases not matched to a gene: 4. CDR1 SGHKS and CDR2 YYEKEE come from the germline V gene (reference sequence). The CDR3 spells CASSLNRGLGNTIYF. CDR3 DNA sequence: TGTGCCAGCAGCTTAAACAGGGGGCTCGGAAACACCATATATTTT.

The chain combines TRBV9 with TRBJ2-1, with 9 bases lining up with TRBD2. The CDR3 runs to 14 residues. The germline V gene has CDR1 SGDLS and CDR2 YYNGEE. The V segment lost 2 bases and the J segment 6 bases; nucleotides outside the gene matches: 3. CDR3 amino acids: CASSVAGGPNEQFF. As DNA, the CDR3 is TGTGCCAGCAGCGTGGCGGGAGGGCCCAATGAGCAGTTCTTC.

This chain links TRBV7-9 with TRBJ1-1; D gene uncertain. CDR3 size: 17 residues. Trimming pared 5 bases from V and 4 bases from J, leaving 23 bases between. The germline gives CDR1 SEHNR, CDR2 FQNEAQ (reference sequence). CDR3 coding DNA: TGTGCCAGCAGCCCAAAGCTCGGGCGGGCGCTGGGCACTGAAGCTTTCTTT. It translates to CASSPKLGRALGTEAFF. Full variable domain (rest looked up from reference TRBV7-9 and TRBJ1-1): DTGVSQNPRHKITKRGQNVTFRCDPISEHNRLYWYRQTLGQGPEFLTYFQNEAQLEKSRLLSDRFSAERPKGSFSTLEIQRTEQGDSAMYLCASSPKLGRALGTEAFFGQGTRLTVV.

This clone showed up just once. The chain recombines TRBV9 with TRBJ2-1; 10 bases match TRBD2. The CDR3 runs 18 residues. CDR1 is SGDLS, CDR2 YYNGEE, per germline. With 0 bases clipped from V and 5 bases from J, the junction kept 11 bases outside the gene matches. For the CDR3, the DNA is TGTGCCAGCAGCGTAGCAGCGGGAGGGCCCGGGCGAAACAATGAGCAGTTCTTC. It specifies CASSVAAGGPGRNNEQFF. The variable domain in full, completed from reference TRBV9 and TRBJ2-1, reads DSGVTQTPKHLITATGQRVTLRCSPRSGDLSVYWYQQSLDQGLQFLIQYYNGEERAKGNILERFSAQQFPDLHSELNLSSLELGDSALYFCASSVAAGGPGRNNEQFFGPGTRLTVL.

The gene calls are TRBV5-5 and TRBJ2-3, with 7 nucleotides matching TRBD2. This CDR3 comprises 15 residues. From germline, CDR1 is SGHKS and CDR2 YYEKEE (reference sequence). V dropped 4 bases and J dropped 3; count of bases not matched to a gene: 8. The CDR3 loop is CASSQPVSGTDTQYF. In nucleotides, the CDR3 is TGTGCCAGCAGCCAGCCTGTTAGCGGGACAGATACGCAGTATTTT.

The chain is built from TRBV9 and TRBJ1-5; D perhaps matches TRBD1 (5 bases). CDR1 is SGDLS, CDR2 YYNGEE, per germline. This CDR3 has 16 amino acids. Deletions cut 4 bases from V and 3 bases from J, with 17 bases between. The CDR3 sequence: CASSPRGDGLNQPQHF. The CDR3 DNA reads TGTGCCAGCAGCCCCCGGGGGGACGGCCTCAATCAGCCCCAGCATTTT.

The chain carries TRBV19 and TRBJ1-2, with 9 bases that match TRBD1. Germline-derived CDR1 and CDR2 are LNHDA and SQIVND (reference sequence). V lost 5 bases, J lost 6 bases, and 7 bases stayed unmatched. This CDR3 contains 14 residues. This chain's CDR3 is CASSRDRDVNGYTF. The CDR3 nucleotides read TGTGCCAGTAGTCGGGACAGGGATGTTAATGGCTACACCTTC.

V usage is TRBV30 and J usage is TRBJ2-1, with D perhaps TRBD2 (5 bases). This CDR3 has 14 residues. V was cut by 3 bases and J by 2 bases, with 11 bases left in between. In germline, CDR1 is GTSNPN, CDR2 SVGIG (reference sequence). CDR3 nucleotide sequence: TGTGCCTGGAGGGCGGGTACCCCCTACAATGAGCAGTTCTTC. Amino acids: CAWRAGTPYNEQFF.

This chain connects TRBV9 to TRBJ2-1; 7 nucleotides agree with TRBD2. The CDR3 covers 16 residues. In germline, CDR1 is SGDLS, CDR2 YYNGEE. With V trimmed by 3 bases and J by 2 bases, 8 bases remained unmatched. In DNA, the CDR3 is TGTGCCAGCAGCGGTTACGGACTAGGGGCCTACAATGAGCAGTTCTTC. Translating it yields CASSGYGLGAYNEQFF.

In regard to this clone: Since no conserved phenylalanine or tryptophan closes the CDR3, a read error is the likely cause. The DNA is omitted, as the CDR3 cannot be located on it reliably, and the CDR3 follows TCRdb's listing. The chain links TRBV6-1 to TRBJ1-2. Including both end residues, the CDR3 is 11 amino acids long. Germline loops: CDR1 MNHNS, CDR2 SASEGT. This CDR3 reads CASSEMESGEV.

The J gene is TRBJ2-1, the V gene TRBV10-3; 9 nucleotides agree with TRBD2. Looked up from germline, CDR1 is ENHRY and CDR2 is SYGVKD. The CDR3 length is 14 residues. The ends lost 6 bases at V and 5 bases at J; junction bases unmatched: 5. CDR3 protein: CAISSSGENNEQFF. The CDR3 nucleotides read TGTGCCATCAGCTCTAGCGGGGAAAACAATGAGCAGTTCTTC.